The rows below give T cell receptor beta chains drawn from one sample of a study of siplizumab effects on memory and regulatory T cells. TCRdb keeps only in-frame clones here, not all; method: immunoSEQ multiplex PCR. The sample lists about 100,000 clones, roughly 93% occurring once. Sequencing was done on a sample of non-Treg CD4+ T cells sorted from blood. The receptors here all came from a human donor in good health. The CDR3 runs from the conserved cysteine through the conserved F or W. The D gene is left open where the match is weak. Size is stated for part of the rows, as once, few or many counts, or as a class when the clone is expanded.

. TRBJ1-1 . TRBV7-9 TGTGCCAGCAGCATTACAAAAAAAGCTTTCTTT CASSITKKAFF
. TRBJ1-2 TRBD1 TRBV2 TGTGCCAGCAGTAGGGACAGGGGGTTATCTGGCTACACCTTC CASSRDRGLSGYTF
. TRBJ2-2 . TRBV12-5 TGTGCTAGTGGGCTGGGGAACACCGGGGAGCTGTTTTTT CASGLGNTGELFF
. TRBJ1-4 . TRBV9 TGTGCCAAGCTGTCCCTCCACGGACAGCCTTGTAATGAAAAACTGTTTTTT CAKLSLHGQPCNEKLFF
once TRBJ1-2 . TRBV27 TGTGCCAGCAGTTTAGGCAATAATTATGGCTACACCTTC CASSLGNNYGYTF
. TRBJ2-7 . TRBV18 TGTGCCAGCTCACCGTTCAGAGTCCACGAGCAGTACTTC CASSPFRVHEQYF
. TRBJ2-5 TRBD2 TRBV7-2 TGTGCCAGCAGCTTTACGGGGGGAGAGACCCAGTACTTC CASSFTGGETQYF
. TRBJ1-5 . TRBV5-6 TGTGCCAGCAGCTACAGGGACGGACAGCCCCAGCATTTT CASSYRDGQPQHF
. TRBJ1-2 . TRBV6-5 TGTGCCAGCACCTTCGGGGAAAATGGCTACACCTTC CASTFGENGYTF
. TRBJ1-3 . TRBV18 TGTGCCAGCTCACCGGGTTACTCTGGAAACACCATATATTTT CASSPGYSGNTIYF
few TRBJ1-5 TRBD1 TRBV2 TGTGCCAGCAGTGGGCGGGGGGACAGGGGGCAGGTTCAGCCCCAGCATTTT CASSGRGDRGQVQPQHF
. TRBJ1-4 . TRBV19 TGTGCCAGTAGTAGACAGATGGCCAATGAAAAACTGTTTTTT CASSRQMANEKLFF
. TRBJ2-7 . TRBV4-2 TGTGCCAGCAGCCCGGGACACGAGCAGTACTTC CASSPGHEQYF
. TRBJ2-2 TRBD1 TRBV9 TGTGCCAGCAGCGTAGCAGGGGGCGATTCCGGGGAGCTGTTTTTT CASSVAGGDSGELFF
. TRBJ2-3 . TRBV5-1 TGCGCCAGCAGCTTGGGGGACGGCTACACAGATACGCAGTATTTT CASSLGDGYTDTQYF
. TRBJ2-6 . TRBV5-5 TGTGCCAGCAGCTTGACAGGACGCTCTGGGGCCAACGTCCTGACTTTC CASSLTGRSGANVLTF
. TRBJ2-7 TRBD2 TRBV9 TGTGCCAGCAATCCGGGGGGCTCCTACGAGCAGTACTTC CASNPGGSYEQYF
once TRBJ2-3 . TRBV19 TGTGCCAGTAAGGTTGGAGGCGGATACACAGATACGCAGTATTTT CASKVGGGYTDTQYF
. TRBJ2-3 . TRBV5-5 TGTGCCAGCAGCCAGGTACGGGGATCCACTACACACACAGATACGCAGTATTTT CASSQVRGSTTHTDTQYF
. TRBJ1-3 . TRBV7-2 TGTGCCAGCAGCTTAGTAGGGCCGCTCGATGGAAACACCATATATTTT CASSLVGPLDGNTIYF
. TRBJ2-3 . TRBV2 TGTGCCAGCAGGATATATGCCAGGGGAGATACGCAGTATTTT CASRIYARGDTQYF
. TRBJ1-1 . TRBV5-4 TGTGCCAGCAGCTCCGAGTTGAACACTGAAGCTTTCTTT CASSSELNTEAFF
. TRBJ2-7 . TRBV11-2 TGTGCCAGCAGCCAGGGGGGACAGTCCTCCTACGAGCAGTACTTC CASSQGGQSSYEQYF
. TRBJ2-5 TRBD2 TRBV10-2 TGCGCCAGCAGTGAGCCTGGACTAGCGGATGGGAGAGAGACCCAGTACTTC CASSEPGLADGRETQYF
. TRBJ2-5 . TRBV5-1 TGCGCCAGCAGCTTGGTGCCCGGGATGGAGACCCAGTACTTC CASSLVPGMETQYF